This T cell receptor (beta chain) derives from a study of blood T cell repertoires in COVID-19. Germline assignment: CDR1 SGHAT and CDR2 FQNNGV. The V end lost 0 bases, the J end lost 4 bases, and 15 bases lay between the germline ends. The CDR3 contains 16 residues. Data came from immunoSEQ multiplex PCR; TCRdb stores just in-frame clones and leaves some out. Altogether roughly 520,000 clones are present, roughly 90% being singletons, with the ten largest covering 1.5% to 2%. The genes are TRBV11-2 and TRBJ1-2; D gene unclear. The source of this sequence is a woman aged 40-49 years who had recovered from COVID-19. The sample taken for sequencing was PBMCs or T cells enriched from blood (not recorded which). The CDR3 is CASSLDLTRATYGYTF. Written as DNA, the CDR3 is TGTGCCAGCAGCTTAGATCTAACGAGAGCAACCTATGGCTACACCTTC.